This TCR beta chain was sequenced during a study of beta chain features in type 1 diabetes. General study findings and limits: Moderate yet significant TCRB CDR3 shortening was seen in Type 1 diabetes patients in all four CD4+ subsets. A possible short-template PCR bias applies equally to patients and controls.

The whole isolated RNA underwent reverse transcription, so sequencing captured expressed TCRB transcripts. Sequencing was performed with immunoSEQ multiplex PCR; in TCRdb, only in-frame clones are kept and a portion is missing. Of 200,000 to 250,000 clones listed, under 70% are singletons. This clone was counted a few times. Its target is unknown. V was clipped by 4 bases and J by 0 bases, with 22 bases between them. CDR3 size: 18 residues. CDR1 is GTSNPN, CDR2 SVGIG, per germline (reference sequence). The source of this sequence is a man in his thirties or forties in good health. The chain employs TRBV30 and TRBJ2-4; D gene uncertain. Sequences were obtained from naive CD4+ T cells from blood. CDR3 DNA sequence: TGTGCCTGGACGAGGCTACTCGGTCGCCGGCTAGCCAAAAACATTCAGTACTTC. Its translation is CAWTRLLGRRLAKNIQYF.